This TCR beta chain was found in a study of blood T cell repertoires in COVID-19. Across the study: COVID-19 samples, acute and convalescent, were from the United States, Italy and Spain. Sources were T cells, B-cell-depleted T cells, or PBMCs; the material itself was cDNA or gDNA.

In the original processing: For nucleated cells, counts were estimated from reference gene primer amplification. TCRdb's table, derived via immunoSEQ multiplex PCR, lists solely in-frame clones and lacks some. From that table come the V and J calls and clone size; the DNA was used to work out D and trimming. The data show about 40,000 clones, about 88% seen once. The CDR3 sequence is 13 residues long. The germline V gene has CDR1 SNHLY and CDR2 FYNNEI. V was trimmed by 7 bases and J by 8 bases, leaving 17 bases between them. This receptor was identified in a man aged 55-75 years with active COVID-19. V is TRBV2 and J is TRBJ1-2; D gene unclear. The sequencing input was peripheral blood. The CDR3 nucleotides are TGTGCCAGCAACTTTGGCGGGGTTGGGGGCTACACCTTC. Its translation: CASNFGGVGGYTF.